Included here is one T cell receptor beta chain sequence, with context. Its antigen is not known. Treatment: approximately 11-day PBMC culture with coronavirus spike peptide pools or control peptides (ViraFEST assay). The PCR-positive dates, March through December 2020, came before the US Alpha, Beta and Delta variants. The CDR3 has 14 amino acids. Trimming shortened V by 8 bases and J by 0 bases, and 10 bases separated the two germline ends. Per germline, CDR1 MNHNS and CDR2 SASEGT. Sequencing of the DNA from cultured CD4+ T cells was carried out with the Oncomine TCR Beta short-read assay. TCRdb redid the calling of the PCR reads with MiXCR, one entry per CDR3 protein. The sample includes under 25,000 distinct CDR3 sequences, 60% to 80% seen only once; the top ten take approximately 8%. These data are taken from a study of vaccination and CD4 T cells after COVID-19.

This TCR was sampled from a human donor who had recovered from COVID-19. Sequenced sample: CD4+ T cells from blood, cultured in vitro. The chain couples TRBV6-1 to TRBJ2-2; D tentatively reads TRBD1 or TRBD2 (5 bases each). Here the CDR3 reads CASGRDANTGELFF. CDR3 bases: TGTGCCAGCGGCCGGGACGCGAACACCGGGGAGCTGTTTTTT.